Presented here are 27 T cell receptor beta chains from one specimen sequenced in a study of CD8 T cells in ankylosing spondylitis (dated by TCRdb to 2015 to 2018). Library construction relied on 5' RACE. The sequencer was an Illumina HiSeq 2500. TCRdb reran the public reads through fastp at Q25 and MiXCR, keeping productive beta chains. All rows with the same CDR3 protein become a single entry with the most common DNA and genes. This sample holds about 460,000 distinct CDR3 sequences; over 4% were observed only once. The ten biggest clones cover 3% to 4% of the sample. These TCRs are of unknown antigen specificity. Study-wide conclusions, independent of this receptor: Blood from ankylosing spondylitis patients appeared to be characterized by a TCR beta motif composed of several highly homologous amino acid variants.

The sample consisted of blood, either unsorted or a sorted T cell fraction (not recorded which). The receptors come from a male donor with ankylosing spondylitis.

In this sample, this clonotype turned up many times. This chain connects TRBV14 to TRBJ2-1; 9 nucleotides match TRBD2. V lost 4 bases, J lost 6 bases, and 7 bases stayed unmatched. The CDR3 is made up of 15 amino acids. Germline CDR1 SGHDN, CDR2 FVKESK. The CDR3 here is CASSLSGSRRNEQFF. In DNA form, the CDR3 reads TGTGCCAGCAGCCTTAGCGGGAGTCGGCGCAATGAGCAGTTCTTC.

This clonotype was recorded at least ten times. V usage is TRBV4-3 and J usage is TRBJ2-1, with a tentative D call TRBD2 (6 bases). The CDR3 has 14 amino acids. Germline CDR1 is LGHNA and CDR2 is YSLEER. Trimming removed 0 bases at V and 9 bases at J, with 12 bases between. DNA for the CDR3: TGCGCCAGCAGCCAAGAAATGACTAGGGCTGAGCAGTTCTTC. This sequence encodes CASSQEMTRAEQFF.

This clonotype has ten or more counts. CDR3 sequence reads: CASSRWDRGSDEQYF. Written as DNA, the CDR3 is TGTGCCAGCAGCAGATGGGACAGGGGGTCGGACGAGCAGTACTTC. This chain uses TRBV7-9 with TRBJ2-7; 11 nucleotides align to TRBD1. This CDR3 contains 15 residues. The trim removed 5 bases at V and 5 bases at J, leaving 8 bases unmatched. Per germline, CDR1 SEHNR and CDR2 FQNEAQ (reference sequence). The full variable domain, with the rest looked up from reference TRBV7-9 and TRBJ2-7, is DTGVSQNPRHKITKRGQNVTFRCDPISEHNRLYWYRQTLGQGPEFLTYFQNEAQLEKSRLLSDRFSAERPKGSFSTLEIQRTEQGDSAMYLCASSRWDRGSDEQYFGPGTRLTVT.

This clonotype was seen ten or more times. The V gene is TRBV20-1, the J gene TRBJ1-5; 7 nucleotides align to TRBD1. This CDR3 has 14 residues. From germline, CDR1 is DFQATT and CDR2 SNEGSKA (reference sequence). Losses at the gene ends were 3 bases for V and 3 bases for J; bases not matched to a gene: 5. CDR3 loop: CSARETGINQPQHF. DNA of the CDR3: TGCAGTGCTAGGGAGACAGGGATCAATCAGCCCCAGCATTTT.

This clonotype was observed at least ten times. The J gene is TRBJ2-7, the V gene TRBV6-2 or TRBV6-3; perhaps D is TRBD1 or TRBD2 (6 bases each). Germline CDR1 MNHEY, CDR2 SVGEGT. This CDR3 has 14 amino acids. The V end lost 10 bases, the J end lost 0 bases, and 16 bases lay between the germline ends. CDR3 sequence: CATLGGPSSYEQYF. The CDR3 DNA is TGTGCCACCCTCGGGGGCCCAAGCTCCTACGAGCAGTACTTC.

This clonotype has just a few counts. This chain links TRBV4-1 with TRBJ2-6; 14 nucleotides line up with TRBD2. The CDR3 has 21 amino acids. The ends lost 0 bases at V and 1 base at J; junction bases unmatched: 8. The V gene's germline CDR1 is MGHRA and CDR2 YSYEKL. The chain's CDR3 is CASSQDPGTSGSWSGANVLTF. CDR3 DNA sequence: TGCGCCAGCAGCCAAGATCCCGGGACTAGCGGGAGTTGGTCTGGGGCCAACGTCCTGACTTTC.

This clonotype appeared many times. The gene calls are TRBV27 and TRBJ2-7; 8 bases align to TRBD1. From germline, CDR1 is MNHEY and CDR2 SMNVEV (reference sequence). V shed 5 bases, J shed 4 bases, and the junction held 13 bases outside the gene matches. This CDR3 has 16 amino acids. The CDR3 DNA reads as TGTGCCAGCAGTCCCTACCCCCAGGGGGCCCCGTACGAGCAGTACTTC. Translation: CASSPYPQGAPYEQYF.

Many counts were recorded for this clonotype. The chain has TRBV27 and TRBJ2-2; D may be TRBD1 (6 bases). The germline V gene encodes CDR1 MNHEY and CDR2 SMNVEV (reference sequence). The CDR3 has 12 residues. Trimming stripped 7 bases from V and 6 bases from J, with 9 bases between. This CDR3 is CASTRGAGELFF. In nucleotides, the CDR3 is TGTGCCAGCACCAGGGGAGCCGGGGAGCTGTTTTTT.

This clonotype has ten or more counts. The chain joins TRBV5-1 to TRBJ2-5; 7 bases align to TRBD1. Germline V CDR1 and CDR2: SGHRS, YFSETQ. The CDR3 totals 15 residues. Unmatched junction bases numbered 8, after V lost 3 bases and J lost 3 bases. The CDR3 reads CASSWGTVLEETQYF. The CDR3 bases are TGCGCCAGCAGCTGGGGGACAGTCCTCGAAGAGACCCAGTACTTC.

The chain couples TRBV3-1 to TRBJ2-5; the D is unclear. V was shortened by 3 bases and J by 5 bases, with 10 bases between the two germline ends. CDR3 length: 13 amino acids. CDR1 and CDR2 from the germline V gene are LGHDT and YNNKEL (reference sequence). In DNA, the CDR3 is TGTGCCAGCAGCCAGGGGATAGGGGAGACCCAGTACTTC. Protein sequence: CASSQGIGETQYF.

This clonotype has ten or more counts. The CDR3 nucleotides are TGTGCCAGCAGCATACTCGCAGGGGGCCAGGCACCCCTCCACTTT. Its protein product is CASSILAGGQAPLHF. The chain links TRBV12-3 or TRBV12-4 to TRBJ1-6; TRBD1 matches 8 bases. The trim removed 6 bases at V and 11 bases at J, leaving 12 bases unmatched. The CDR3 runs to 15 residues.

This chain uses TRBV19 with TRBJ1-5; TRBD1 matches 11 bases. After removal of 6 bases from V and 6 bases from J, the junction contained 1 base not matched to a gene. This CDR3 is built from 13 residues. From germline, CDR1 is LNHDA and CDR2 SQIVND (reference sequence). The DNA for the CDR3 is TGTGCCAGTAGGGGGACAGGGGGTCAGCCCCAGCATTTT. Amino acids: CASRGTGGQPQHF.

The table lists this clonotype with many counts. The chain couples TRBV28 to TRBJ2-5; possibly TRBD2 for D (5 bases). Germline V gives CDR1 MDHEN, CDR2 SYDVKM. Trimming removed 6 bases from V and 5 bases from J, with 19 bases in between. This CDR3 has 15 amino acids. CDR3 in amino acids: CASSPTGSRRETQYF. CDR3 nucleotides: TGTGCCAGCAGCCCGACGGGGTCCCGTAGGGAGACCCAGTACTTC.

Ten or more counts support this clonotype. The V gene is TRBV20-1, the J gene TRBJ2-5, with 9 bases lining up with TRBD2. V trimming: 3 bases; J trimming: 5 bases; junction bases outside the gene matches: 13. The V gene's germline CDR1 is DFQATT and CDR2 SNEGSKA (reference sequence). This CDR3 region has 16 residues. CDR3 loop: CSASLSRGGRYETQYF. CDR3 in DNA: TGCAGTGCTAGTCTTTCGCGGGGGGGCCGGTATGAGACCCAGTACTTC.

This clonotype appeared many times. The V call is TRBV7-2, the J call TRBJ1-6; TRBD1 might be the D (5 bases). Trimming left V 5 bases short and J 6 bases short, with 14 bases between. The length of the CDR3 is 15 residues. Germline CDR1 is SGHTA and CDR2 is FQGNSA. In DNA form, the CDR3 reads TGTGCCAGCAGCAAGGCAGGGAACAGTAATTCACCCCTCCACTTT. Translating gives CASSKAGNSNSPLHF.

V is TRBV20-1 and J is TRBJ1-5; D is unresolved. Between the trimmed V and J ends, which lost 3 bases and 2 bases, there was a span of 17 bases. The V gene's germline CDR1 is DFQATT and CDR2 SNEGSKA (reference sequence). CDR3 length: 16 amino acids. CDR3 protein: CSASLGVFGGNQPQHF. CDR3 in DNA: TGCAGTGCTAGCTTAGGCGTCTTTGGCGGCAATCAGCCCCAGCATTTT.

This clonotype occurred many times. The chain links TRBV9 to TRBJ1-1, with D maybe TRBD1 (5 bases). Germline values: CDR1 SGDLS, CDR2 YYNGEE. The CDR3 spans 16 residues. V lost 2 bases, J lost 0 bases, and 14 bases lay in between. CDR3 sequence (DNA): TGTGCCAGCAGCGTTGGTCGAGGGGTCGTGAACACTGAAGCTTTCTTT. This sequence encodes CASSVGRGVVNTEAFF.

The J gene is TRBJ1-1, the V gene TRBV6-1; D gene unclear. The CDR3 sequence is 14 residues long. Germline lookup yields CDR1 MNHNS and CDR2 SASEGT. V gave up 5 bases and J gave up 4 bases, with 14 bases separating them. CDR3 sequence (DNA): TGTGCCAGCAGTAGGCTAAGGGCTCCCACTGAAGCTTTCTTT. This encodes CASSRLRAPTEAFF.

This rearrangement joins TRBV12-3 or TRBV12-4 to TRBJ2-1; weak D call: TRBD1 (6 bases). The CDR3 runs to 15 residues. The germline V and J ends were trimmed by 2 bases and 10 bases, with 18 bases remaining between them. The DNA for the CDR3 is TGTGCCAGCAGTTTAACATCTAGCAGGGGCGGGGAGCAGTTCTTC. Translating gives CASSLTSSRGGEQFF.

At least ten counts were recorded for this clonotype. The chain has TRBV20-1 and TRBJ1-1; 10 bases line up with TRBD1. The CDR3 has 16 amino acids. Germline V gene sequence: CDR1 DFQATT, CDR2 SNEGSKA (reference sequence). V lost 1 base and J lost 4; bases outside the gene matches: 9. CDR3: CSARADRGLEATEAFF. DNA for the CDR3: TGCAGTGCTAGAGCCGACAGGGGGCTCGAGGCCACTGAAGCTTTCTTT.

The chain combines TRBV9 with TRBJ2-7, with D possibly matching TRBD2 (6 bases). Germline values: CDR1 SGDLS, CDR2 YYNGEE. This CDR3 spans 15 amino acids. V shed 4 bases and J shed 3 bases, with 17 bases lying between them. The CDR3 protein is CASSPTGRGYYEQYF. The CDR3 DNA reads as TGTGCCAGCAGCCCCACCGGGCGGGGCTACTACGAGCAGTACTTC.

This clonotype was counted ten times or more. V usage is TRBV4-1 and J usage is TRBJ1-2; a possible D gene is TRBD1 (6 bases). The germline V gene has CDR1 MGHRA and CDR2 YSYEKL. The CDR3 is made up of 15 amino acids. V dropped 0 bases and J dropped 7 bases, with 15 bases sitting between them. Here the CDR3 reads CASSQEIISGAGYTF. The CDR3 region has the DNA TGCGCCAGCAGCCAAGAAATAATCTCGGGGGCTGGCTACACCTTC.

This clonotype was seen a handful of times. The chain recombines TRBV6-2 or TRBV6-3 with TRBJ1-2; 10 positions match TRBD1. CDR3 length: 15 residues. V shed 2 bases and J 9 bases; nucleotides not matched to a gene: 9. Germline CDR1 is MNHEY and CDR2 is SVGEGT. The CDR3, as DNA: TGTGCCAGCAGTTACAACCCGGGACAGGGGTATCGCTACACCTTC. It encodes CASSYNPGQGYRYTF.

This clonotype has a handful of counts. The gene calls are TRBV19 and TRBJ2-6; TRBD1 agrees at 8 bases. The CDR3 sequence is 21 residues long. Germline CDR1 and CDR2: LNHDA and SQIVND (reference sequence). Unmatched junction bases numbered 15, after V lost 2 bases and J lost 0 bases. The DNA of the CDR3 is TGTGCCAGTAGTATAAACGCAAGGACAGGGTACCTATTCTCTGGGGCCAACGTCCTGACTTTC. Its translation: CASSINARTGYLFSGANVLTF.

This clonotype was counted many times. The chain employs TRBV20-1 and TRBJ1-5; tentatively, D is TRBD1 (6 bases). Germline values: CDR1 DFQATT, CDR2 SNEGSKA (reference sequence). The CDR3 consists of 13 residues. V gave up 6 bases and J gave up 9 bases, with 18 bases separating them. As DNA, the CDR3 is TGCAGTGCCCACCGACAGGCGGGTCGGCCCCAGCATTTT. Translating gives CSAHRQAGRPQHF.

This clonotype was found many times. J is TRBJ2-1 and V is TRBV7-2; D ambiguous. Germline CDR1 SGHTA, CDR2 FQGNSA. The CDR3 consists of 16 residues. Trimming removed 5 bases at V and 4 bases at J, with 18 bases between. The CDR3 spells CASSPGKGWVYNEQFF. In DNA, the CDR3 is TGTGCCAGCAGCCCCGGTAAGGGCTGGGTTTACAATGAGCAGTTCTTC.

This clonotype was seen ten or more times. The chain couples TRBV6-2 or TRBV6-3 to TRBJ2-3, with TRBD1 matching over 7 bases. CDR3 size: 15 residues. Per the germline V gene, CDR1 is MNHEY and CDR2 is SVGEGT. V gave up 7 bases and J gave up 4 bases; unmatched junction bases: 11. The chain's CDR3 is CASKSRTGHSDTQYF. The CDR3 coding sequence is TGTGCCAGCAAATCCCGGACAGGACATTCAGATACGCAGTATTTT.